This T cell receptor (beta chain) stems from a study of blood T cell repertoires in COVID-19. This table comes from immunoSEQ multiplex PCR, and its TCRdb copy is limited to in-frame clones, with some not included. The table includes some 250,000 clones, 70% to 90% detected once. Germline CDR1 and CDR2: SGHNT and YYREEE (reference sequence). V was pared by 2 bases and J by 4 bases, with 8 bases of the junction left unmatched. The CDR3 runs to 15 residues. Which cohort a participant joined came from the clinical history participants gave. Recovery among Cohort 3 donors was established by two negative PCRs, clearance, or symptom resolution.

The rearrangement links TRBV5-4 to TRBJ1-1, with 7 bases lining up with TRBD1. The clonotype originates from a woman aged 50 to 65 who had recovered from COVID-19. The specimen sequenced was PBMCs or T cells enriched from blood (not recorded which). The CDR3 reads CASSFPGQKSTEAFF. In DNA form, the CDR3 reads TGTGCCAGCAGCTTCCCGGGACAGAAGAGCACTGAAGCTTTCTTT.